These 13 T cell receptor beta chains share one sample of origin, sequenced in a study of shared clonotypes between healthy human individuals. The method was immunoSEQ multiplex PCR; TCRdb's version includes in-frame clones alone and lacks a portion of them. Of almost 700,000 clones in the sample, under 95% were seen once. CD8 cells regarded as naive lacked CD45RO, were positively chosen for CCR7, and omitted terminally differentiated effector memory CD45RA+ cells. Material: naive CD8+ T cells sorted from blood. The receptors come from a man younger than 45 in good health.

As to this clone: At one boundary the junction diverges from the germline segment, which might be a read error. The chain is built from TRBV2 and TRBJ2-7, with a weak D call TRBD1 (6 bases). The CDR3 is 14 amino acids. Germline values: CDR1 SNHLY, CDR2 FYNNEI. CDR3 nucleotides: TGTGCCGGCAGTGATCGGACAGACTACTACGAGCAGTACTTC. Its translation: CAGSDRTDYYEQYF.

V and J are TRBV27 and TRBJ1-1; D perhaps matches TRBD1 (5 bases). The CDR3 runs to 14 residues. V gave up 5 bases and J gave up 5 bases, with 15 bases separating them. Germline V lookup: CDR1 MNHEY, CDR2 SMNVEV (reference sequence). The chain's CDR3 is CASSNKGFWTEAFF. CDR3 sequence (DNA): TGTGCCAGCAGTAATAAGGGGTTTTGGACTGAAGCTTTCTTT.

J is TRBJ2-7 and V is TRBV10-3; D is perhaps TRBD2 (5 bases). The CDR3 loop spans 14 amino acids. In germline, CDR1 is ENHRY, CDR2 SYGVKD. The V end lost 3 bases, the J end lost 2 bases, and 11 bases lay between the germline ends. In nucleotides, the CDR3 is TGTGCCATCAGTGAAGAGGGCAGACCCTACGAGCAGTACTTC. It is translated as CAISEEGRPYEQYF.

The rearrangement joins TRBV6-5 to TRBJ1-2; maybe TRBD1 (6 bases). With 7 bases removed from V and 0 bases from J, the gap between germline ends came to 15 bases. The CDR3 covers 15 residues. Germline CDR1 and CDR2: MNHEY and SVGAGI. The CDR3 DNA follows: TGTGCCAGCAAACTTGGGGACACTACTAACTATGGCTACACCTTC. Its protein is CASKLGDTTNYGYTF.

CDR3 in amino acids: CASTGTSRFNEQFF. The CDR3 DNA reads as TGTGCCAGCACGGGGACTAGCCGATTCAATGAGCAGTTCTTC. The chain uses TRBV11-2 and TRBJ2-1; 9 bases align to TRBD2. V shed 7 bases, J shed 6 bases, and the junction held 7 bases outside the gene matches. The CDR3 is made up of 14 amino acids. The germline V gene has CDR1 SGHAT and CDR2 FQNNGV.

Note on this clone: A read error is the likely source, as a far larger clone sits one nucleotide away. The same CDR3 can be traced to other DNA sequences in this sample. J is TRBJ2-1 and V is TRBV6-4; D is perhaps TRBD2 (5 bases). The CDR3 sequence is 13 residues long. Germline V gene sequence: CDR1 MRHNA, CDR2 SNTAGT. This CDR3 is CASSAGSYNEQFF. The CDR3 nucleotides are TGTGCCAGTAGTGCGGGCTCCTACAATGAGCAGTTCTTC.

This clone came up a few times. The same CDR3 also results from other DNA sequences found in this sample. V is TRBV27 and J is TRBJ2-7; perhaps TRBD1 as D (6 bases). The CDR3 totals 14 residues. V was shortened by 0 bases and J by 0 bases, with 6 bases between the two germline ends. From germline, CDR1 is MNHEY and CDR2 SMNVEV (reference sequence). The chain's CDR3 is CASSLSDSSYEQYF. DNA of the CDR3: TGTGCCAGCAGTTTATCGGACAGCTCCTACGAGCAGTACTTC.

The rearrangement joins TRBV12-1 to TRBJ2-3; the table's D call, TRBD2, was not checked against the DNA. TRBV12-1 constitutes a pseudogene. This CDR3 contains 17 residues. CDR3 coding DNA: TGTGCCTCAGGGAGGACTAGCGGGAGGGTGAGCACAGATACGCAGTATTTT. Its translation: CASGRTSGRVSTDTQYF.

This chain joins TRBV7-9 and TRBJ2-7, with 8 nucleotides matching TRBD2. Germline V gene sequence: CDR1 SEHNR, CDR2 FQNEAQ (reference sequence). After removal of 3 bases from V and 1 base from J, the junction contained 11 bases not matched to a gene. The CDR3 is made up of 17 amino acids. Here the CDR3 reads CASSFGSAGGRSYEQYF. The CDR3 DNA reads as TGTGCCAGCAGCTTTGGATCGGCGGGAGGTAGATCCTACGAGCAGTACTTC. Variable domain in full (rest from reference TRBV7-9 and TRBJ2-7): DTGVSQNPRHKITKRGQNVTFRCDPISEHNRLYWYRQTLGQGPEFLTYFQNEAQLEKSRLLSDRFSAERPKGSFSTLEIQRTEQGDSAMYLCASSFGSAGGRSYEQYFGPGTRLTVT.

This rearrangement joins TRBV4-3 to TRBJ1-5; no firm D call. V lost 4 bases, J lost 3 bases, and 10 bases lay in between. Germline loops: CDR1 LGHNA, CDR2 YSLEER. The CDR3 spans 14 residues. Here the CDR3 reads CASSPRYANQPQHF. In DNA form, the CDR3 reads TGCGCCAGCAGCCCCAGATATGCCAATCAGCCCCAGCATTTT.

The chain has TRBV11-1 and TRBJ1-2; 7 bases fit TRBD1. CDR1 is SGHAT, CDR2 FQDESV, per germline (reference sequence). This CDR3 is built from 15 residues. V shed 2 bases and J 4 bases; nucleotides not matched to a gene: 7. Written as DNA, the CDR3 is TGTGCCAGCAGCTTAAACAGGGGACGAGTCTATGGCTACACCTTC. The encoded protein is CASSLNRGRVYGYTF.

The chain carries TRBV27 and TRBJ2-7; D gene unclear. There are 13 residues in the CDR3. V lost 5 bases and J 12 bases, leaving 20 bases between the germline ends. CDR1 is MNHEY, CDR2 SMNVEV, per germline (reference sequence). The CDR3 DNA sequence: TGTGCCAGCAGTCGAGCCAGCACCACGTTTCCGTACTTC. Protein product: CASSRASTTFPYF.

This chain uses TRBV19 with TRBJ1-5, with TRBD1 matching over 7 bases. CDR1 is LNHDA, CDR2 SQIVND, per germline (reference sequence). The CDR3 is made up of 16 amino acids. The J segment lost 4 bases and the V segment lost 0 bases, leaving 6 bases of the junction unmatched. DNA of the CDR3: TGTGCCAGTAGTATAGACCGGGGACAGAAAAATCAGCCCCAGCATTTT. Translated: CASSIDRGQKNQPQHF.